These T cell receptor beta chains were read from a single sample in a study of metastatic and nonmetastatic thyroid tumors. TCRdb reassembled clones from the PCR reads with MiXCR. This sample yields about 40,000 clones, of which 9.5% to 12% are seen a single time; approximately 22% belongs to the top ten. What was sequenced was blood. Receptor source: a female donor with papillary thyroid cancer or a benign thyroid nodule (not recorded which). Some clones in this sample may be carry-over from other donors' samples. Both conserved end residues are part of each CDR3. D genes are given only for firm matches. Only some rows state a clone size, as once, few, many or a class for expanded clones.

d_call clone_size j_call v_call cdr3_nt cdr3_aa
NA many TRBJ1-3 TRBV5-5 TGTGCCAGCAGCACGGGACCGATCTCTGGAAACACCATATATTTT CASSTGPISGNTIYF
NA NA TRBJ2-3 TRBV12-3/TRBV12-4 TGTGCCAGCAGTCCCCGGGGAAATACGCAGTATTTT CASSPRGNTQYF
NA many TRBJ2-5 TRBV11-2 TGTGCCAGCAGCCAACTCCCGGGACCGAATAAAGGGACCCAGTACTTC CASSQLPGPNKGTQYF
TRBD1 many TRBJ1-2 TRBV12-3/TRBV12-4 TGTGCCAGCGAGACAGGGGCGGGTGGCTACACCTTC CASETGAGGYTF
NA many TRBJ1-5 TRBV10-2 TGCGCCAGCACGGCCTATGGGGTACATCAGCCCCAGCATTTT CASTAYGVHQPQHF
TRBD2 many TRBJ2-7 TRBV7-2 TGTGCCAGCAGCTTAGCGGGGGCTAGCGGGGCCTACGAGCAGTACTTC CASSLAGASGAYEQYF
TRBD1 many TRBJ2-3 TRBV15 TGTGCCACCAGCAGTGGGGACAGGGGTTCCACAGATACGCAGTATTTT CATSSGDRGSTDTQYF
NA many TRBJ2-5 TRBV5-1 TGCGCCAGCAGCCCCGTGGAGGAGACCCAGTACTTC CASSPVEETQYF
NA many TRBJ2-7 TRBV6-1 TGTGCCAGCACCCGAACAAATGACGCCGAGCAGTACTTC CASTRTNDAEQYF
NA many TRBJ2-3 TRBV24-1 TGTGCCACCAGTGATTTGGGGTCTAGGGGCACAGATACGCAGTATTTT CATSDLGSRGTDTQYF